The sequence of this T cell receptor beta chain was determined in a study of regulatory T cells in long-lasting Graves disease. With iRepertoire HTBI primers and Arm-PCR of CDR3 regions, TCR beta libraries were built. TCRdb used MiXCR to reprocess the multiplex PCR reads, holding one entry per CDR3 protein. The sample has approximately 440,000 distinct CDR3 sequences; around 16% are singletons. Time point given: newly diagnosed GD, antithyroid drugs for less than 3 months. TCR sequences were obtained from RNA taken from PBMCs. Germline V gene data show CDR1 as DFQATT and CDR2 as SNEGSKA (reference sequence). The CDR3 consists of 16 residues. Between the trimmed V and J ends, which lost 2 bases and 9 bases, there was a span of 26 bases. This clonotype was seen many times. This sample was shared with a second study, whose subject was T cells in Graves' hyperthyroidism and ophthalmopathy. From that study: Not enrolled were patients with uncontrolled infection, other autoimmune disease, pregnancy or lactation.

The V gene is TRBV20-1, the J gene TRBJ2-7, with D possibly TRBD2 on 6 matching bases. The TCR comes from a middle-aged man with Graves disease. The sample here was peripheral blood mononuclear cells (PBMCs), taken at new diagnosis, from a patient treated with antithyroid drugs. CDR3 sequence (DNA): TGCAGTGCTAGACCAAGCCTCGGGCGGGGTCGTACTGTGCAGTACTTC. The encoded protein is CSARPSLGRGRTVQYF.